Following are 10 T cell receptor beta chains from one sample sequenced in a study of TIL therapy for anti-PD-1-resistant metastatic lung cancer. Time point reported: pre-treatment sample, taken before nivolumab and TIL therapy. This was the immunoSEQ v3 assay. The data were produced by immunoSEQ multiplex PCR, yet TCRdb's version contains in-frame clones alone and is incomplete. The data contain fewer than 65,000 clones, about 81% of them singletons. This specimen consisted of blood, obtained at baseline. Every receptor here comes from a person aged 25 to 85 with non-small cell lung cancer.

The sample holds a few counts of this clone. The V and J genes are TRBV11-2 and TRBJ2-7, with 12 bases that match TRBD2. This CDR3 contains 14 residues. CDR1 is SGHAT, CDR2 FQNNGV, per germline. The trim removed 5 bases at V and 2 bases at J, leaving 1 base unmatched. The CDR3 reads CASSRLAGAYEQYF. The DNA of the CDR3 is TGTGCCAGCAGCCGACTAGCGGGGGCCTACGAGCAGTACTTC.

The chain couples TRBV2 to TRBJ1-5; D is possibly TRBD1 (6 bases). CDR3 length equals 14 residues. The V end lost 2 bases, the J end lost 7 bases, and 12 bases lay between the germline ends. Per germline, CDR1 SNHLY and CDR2 FYNNEI. CDR3 protein: CASSERGAWQPQHF. The CDR3 region has the DNA TGTGCCAGCAGTGAAAGGGGGGCCTGGCAGCCCCAGCATTTT.

V and J are TRBV27 and TRBJ2-1; 10 nucleotides align to TRBD1. Germline CDR1 MNHEY, CDR2 SMNVEV (reference sequence). The V segment lost 6 bases and the J segment 4 bases; nucleotides outside the gene matches: 6. The CDR3 sequence is 15 residues long. CDR3 residues: CASSTRDRGYNEQFF. CDR3 bases: TGTGCCAGCAGCACCCGGGACAGGGGATACAATGAGCAGTTCTTC.

V gene TRBV24-1 combines with J gene TRBJ1-5; weak D call: TRBD1 (6 bases). CDR1 is KGHDR, CDR2 SFDVKD, per germline. Deletions cut 4 bases from V and 1 base from J, with 7 bases between. The CDR3 covers 14 residues. The CDR3 DNA reads as TGTGCCACCAGTGACAGGGGAAGCAATCAGCCCCAGCATTTT. It encodes CATSDRGSNQPQHF.

A single count supports this clone. This chain connects TRBV11-2 to TRBJ1-4; D is ambiguous. Germline CDR1 and CDR2: SGHAT and FQNNGV. V shed 5 bases and J shed 0 bases, with 13 bases lying between them. The CDR3 is 16 amino acids. In nucleotides, the CDR3 is TGTGCCAGCAGCCTACCTATGGTTCCAACTAATGAAAAACTGTTTTTT. This codes for CASSLPMVPTNEKLFF.

The chain recombines TRBV5-1 with TRBJ1-4; TRBD1 matches 7 bases. Germline values: CDR1 SGHRS, CDR2 YFSETQ. The trim removed 4 bases at V and 4 bases at J, leaving 7 bases unmatched. The CDR3 runs 15 residues. The CDR3: CASSPGQPFNEKLFF. The CDR3 nucleotides read TGCGCCAGCAGCCCGGGACAGCCCTTTAATGAAAAACTGTTTTTT.

This clone was seen only a few times. The chain uses TRBV18 and TRBJ2-2, with 9 bases fitting TRBD1. The CDR3 length is 17 residues. CDR1 is KGHSH, CDR2 LQKENI, per germline. J was trimmed by 5 bases and V by 3 bases; bases with no gene match: 10. The CDR3 sequence: CASSPGQGRMSTGELFF. CDR3 coding DNA: TGTGCCAGCTCACCTGGACAGGGGCGGATGAGTACCGGGGAGCTGTTTTTT.

The J gene is TRBJ2-5, the V gene TRBV18, with TRBD1 identical over 12 bases. Per germline, CDR1 KGHSH and CDR2 LQKENI. V was clipped by 5 bases and J by 5 bases; unmatched bases: 3. The CDR3 spans 14 residues. CDR3 sequence (DNA): TGTGCCAGCTCATGGGACAGGGGGCTGGAGACCCAGTACTTC. This gives the protein CASSWDRGLETQYF.

This clone was seen a single time. This chain links TRBV5-6 with TRBJ2-3; no firm D call. V gave up 1 base and J gave up 4 bases, with 16 bases separating them. Germline V gene lookup returns CDR1 SGHDT and CDR2 YYEEEE. This CDR3 has 16 residues. CDR3 coding DNA: TGTGCCAGCAGCTTGTATATCGGCCTTAGGCCAGATACGCAGTATTTT. It translates to CASSLYIGLRPDTQYF. Complete variable domain (other parts from reference TRBV5-6 and TRBJ2-3): DAGVTQSPTHLIKTRGQQVTLRCSPKSGHDTVSWYQQALGQGPQFIFQYYEEEERQRGNFPDRFSGHQFPNYSSELNVNALLLGDSALYLCASSLYIGLRPDTQYFGPGTRLTVL.

J is TRBJ2-7 and V is TRBV9, with D uncertain. In germline, CDR1 is SGDLS, CDR2 YYNGEE. Trimming pared 0 bases from V and 3 bases from J, leaving 10 bases between. The CDR3 has 14 residues. The CDR3 is CASSVEGRNYEQYF. The CDR3 DNA follows: TGTGCCAGCAGCGTAGAAGGACGGAACTACGAGCAGTACTTC.